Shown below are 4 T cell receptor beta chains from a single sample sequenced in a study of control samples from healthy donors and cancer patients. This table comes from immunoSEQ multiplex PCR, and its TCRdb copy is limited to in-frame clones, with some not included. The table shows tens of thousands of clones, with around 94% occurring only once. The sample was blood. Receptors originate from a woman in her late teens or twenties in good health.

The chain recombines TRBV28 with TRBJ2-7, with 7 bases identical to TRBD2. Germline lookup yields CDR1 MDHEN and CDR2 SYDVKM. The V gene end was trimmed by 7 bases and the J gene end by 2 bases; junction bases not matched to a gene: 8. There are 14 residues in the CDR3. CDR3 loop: CASIASGRAYEQYF. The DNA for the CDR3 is TGTGCCAGCATAGCTAGCGGACGAGCCTACGAGCAGTACTTC.

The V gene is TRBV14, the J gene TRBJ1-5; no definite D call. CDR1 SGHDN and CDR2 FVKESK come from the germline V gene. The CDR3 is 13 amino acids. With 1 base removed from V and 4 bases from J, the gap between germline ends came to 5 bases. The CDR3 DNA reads TGTGCCAGCAGCCAAGCCCTAAATCAGCCCCAGCATTTT. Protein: CASSQALNQPQHF. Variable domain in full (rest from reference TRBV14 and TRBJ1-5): EAGVTQFPSHSVIEKGQTVTLRCDPISGHDNLYWYRRVMGKEIKFLLHFVKESKQDESGMPNNRFLAERTGGTYSTLKVQPAELEDSGVYFCASSQALNQPQHFGDGTRLSIL.

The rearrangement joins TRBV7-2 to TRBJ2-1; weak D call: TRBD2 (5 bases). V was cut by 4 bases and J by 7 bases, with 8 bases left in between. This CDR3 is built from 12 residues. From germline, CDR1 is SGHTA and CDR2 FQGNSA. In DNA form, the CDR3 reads TGTGCCAGCAGCTCGGGGTGGAATGAGCAGTTCTTC. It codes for CASSSGWNEQFF.

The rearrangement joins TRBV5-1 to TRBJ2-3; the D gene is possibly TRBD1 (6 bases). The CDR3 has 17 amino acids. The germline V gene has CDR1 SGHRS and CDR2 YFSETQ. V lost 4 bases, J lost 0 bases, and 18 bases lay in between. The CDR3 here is CASSPGHGTASTDTQYF. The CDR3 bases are TGCGCCAGCAGCCCGGGACATGGGACGGCTAGCACAGATACGCAGTATTTT.